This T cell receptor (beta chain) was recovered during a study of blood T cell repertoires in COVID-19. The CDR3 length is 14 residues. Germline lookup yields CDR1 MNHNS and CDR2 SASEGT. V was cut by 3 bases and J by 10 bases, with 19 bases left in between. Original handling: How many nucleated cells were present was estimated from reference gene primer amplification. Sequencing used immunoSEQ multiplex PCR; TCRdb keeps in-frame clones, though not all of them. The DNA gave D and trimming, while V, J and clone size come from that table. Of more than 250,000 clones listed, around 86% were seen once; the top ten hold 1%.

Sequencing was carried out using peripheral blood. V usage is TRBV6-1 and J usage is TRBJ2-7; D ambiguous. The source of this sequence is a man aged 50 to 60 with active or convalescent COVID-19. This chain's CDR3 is CASSESIIFLDQYF. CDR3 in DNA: TGTGCCAGCAGTGAGAGTATAATTTTCCTCGATCAGTACTTC.